The 32 T cell receptor beta chains presented below share a single source sample, sequenced in a study of Graves' ophthalmopathy and Graves' hyperthyroidism. For repertoire sequencing, the TCR beta CDR3 regions were amplified from RNA transcripts. An opening RT-PCR round employed HTBI primers and preceded a second-round multiplex PCR. MiXCR was run by TCRdb on the multiplex PCR reads, yielding one entry per CDR3 protein. Of about 740,000 distinct CDR3 sequences listed, 40% are singletons. The sample taken for sequencing was peripheral blood. Every receptor here comes from an adult man with Graves' ophthalmopathy.

The chain employs TRBV7-2 and TRBJ1-5; D remains ambiguous. V lost 5 bases, J lost 0 bases, and 20 bases lay in between. The germline gives CDR1 SGHTA, CDR2 FQGNSA. The CDR3 has 18 amino acids. Here the CDR3 reads CASSQDYDRLDSNQPQHF. CDR3 nucleotides: TGTGCCAGCAGCCAAGATTACGACCGCCTTGATAGCAATCAGCCCCAGCATTTT.

In its sample, this clonotype was seen once. CDR3 residues: CATSGSPGTGVGEKLFF. Here the CDR3 DNA reads TGTGCCACCAGCGGATCCCCCGGGACAGGGGTGGGTGAAAAACTGTTTTTT. The chain links TRBV15 to TRBJ1-4; 10 nucleotides line up with TRBD1. Germline trimming cut 5 bases from V and 7 bases from J; bases unmatched to any gene: 13. Germline CDR1 and CDR2: LNHNV and YYDKDF (reference sequence). CDR3 length: 17 residues.

This chain joins TRBV7-9 and TRBJ2-2, with TRBD2 matching 12 bases. This CDR3 has 17 amino acids. V trimming: 10 bases; J trimming: 9 bases; junction bases outside the gene matches: 18. Germline CDR1 reads SEHNR; CDR2 reads FQNEAQ (reference sequence). This chain's CDR3 is CATEKPSGRAGRRELFF. Written as DNA, the CDR3 is TGTGCCACCGAGAAACCTAGCGGGAGGGCCGGTCGGCGGGAGCTGTTTTTT.

This clonotype was counted at least ten times. The gene calls are TRBV5-8 and TRBJ2-7; no definite D call. Trimming stripped 1 base from V and 0 bases from J, with 11 bases between. CDR3 length: 15 amino acids. Germline CDR1 reads SGHTS; CDR2 reads YDEGEE. CDR3 sequence (DNA): TGTGCCAGCAGCTTGCTTCAGTTGGACTCCTACGAGCAGTACTTC. It codes for CASSLLQLDSYEQYF.

This clonotype was found a few times. The chain recombines TRBV6-5 with TRBJ2-7; TRBD1 matches at 8 bases. After removal of 5 bases from V and 0 bases from J, the junction contained 3 bases not matched to a gene. The CDR3 covers 14 residues. Germline V gene lookup returns CDR1 MNHEY and CDR2 SVGAGI. Here the CDR3 DNA reads TGTGCCAGCAGTCGGACAGGGACCTCCTACGAGCAGTACTTC. Protein product: CASSRTGTSYEQYF.

In its sample, this clonotype was seen a few times. The V gene is TRBV12-5, the J gene TRBJ2-2; 10 nucleotides align to TRBD2. There are 16 residues in the CDR3. The germline V gene has CDR1 LGHNT and CDR2 FRNRAP. Written as DNA, the CDR3 is TGTGCCAGCAGTTCGCCGGGACTAGCGCACACCGGGGAGCTGTTTTTT. Residues: CASSSPGLAHTGELFF.

The V and J genes are TRBV29-1 and TRBJ1-5, with D hard to call. This CDR3 has 13 amino acids. Trimming left V 7 bases short and J 2 bases short, with 12 bases between. Germline CDR1 reads SQVTM; CDR2 reads ANQGSEA. CDR3 region: CSERRRGNQPQHF. In DNA form, the CDR3 reads TGCAGCGAGCGGAGACGTGGCAATCAGCCCCAGCATTTT.

The chain links TRBV29-1 to TRBJ2-6; D possibly corresponds to TRBD1 (5 bases). CDR1 is SQVTM and CDR2 is ANQGSEA in the germline V gene. Deletions cut 1 base from V and 2 bases from J, with 15 bases between. CDR3 length: 17 amino acids. The CDR3 spells CSVEATQGIPGANVLTF. The CDR3 DNA is TGCAGCGTTGAAGCAACCCAGGGTATCCCTGGGGCCAACGTCCTGACTTTC.

With regard to this clonotype: A read error may account for a junction end that differs from germline. The CDR3 loop is CASTATGGNNRPQHF. CDR3 bases: TGTGCCAGTACCGCAACAGGAGGGAATAATCGGCCCCAGCATTTT. This sequence joins TRBV19 and TRBJ1-5; the D gene is possibly TRBD1 (5 bases). CDR1 and CDR2 from the germline V gene are LNHDA and SQIVND (reference sequence). The CDR3 consists of 15 residues.

Notes on this clonotype: The junction departs from the called germline gene at one end, perhaps through a read error. The V call is TRBV5-4, the J call TRBJ2-6, with D possibly being TRBD1 or TRBD2 (5 bases each). This CDR3 contains 13 residues. Germline V gene lookup returns CDR1 SGHNT and CDR2 YYREEE (reference sequence). The DNA for the CDR3 is TGTGCCATCAGGGAAACCGGGGCCAAAGTCCTGACTTTC. This translates into CAIRETGAKVLTF.

The CDR3 reads CSVELAGETDTQYF. The CDR3, as DNA: TGCAGCGTTGAACTAGCGGGGGAGACAGATACGCAGTATTTT. The rearrangement joins TRBV29-1 to TRBJ2-3; TRBD2 aligns across 10 bases. CDR3 size: 14 residues. J lost 3 bases, V lost 2 bases, and 2 bases had no gene match. From germline, CDR1 is SQVTM and CDR2 ANQGSEA.

CDR3 in DNA: TGTGCCAGCAGTGCGAAGCACAGGGGGCTGAACACCTTC. This gives the protein CASSAKHRGLNTF. The V gene is TRBV25-1, the J gene TRBJ1-2; 9 bases align to TRBD1. Per the germline V gene, CDR1 is MGHDK and CDR2 is SYGVNS. The CDR3 runs to 13 residues. V shed 4 bases, J shed 12 bases, and the junction held 9 bases outside the gene matches.

A note on this clonotype: Sequence at one end of the junction differs from germline and may be a read error. The chain joins TRBV19 to TRBJ2-7; a possible D gene is TRBD1 (5 bases). CDR1 LNHDA and CDR2 SQIVND come from the germline V gene (reference sequence). The CDR3 is 13 residues long. CDR3 in DNA: TGTGCCAGTAGTACCTCCCAGGGCTACGGGCAGTACTTC. Translation: CASSTSQGYGQYF.

This clonotype was observed a few times. This chain links TRBV11-2 with TRBJ1-5; D remains ambiguous. Trimming removed 4 bases at V and 5 bases at J, with 9 bases between. The germline V gene has CDR1 SGHAT and CDR2 FQNNGV. The CDR3 covers 13 residues. As DNA, the CDR3 is TGTGCCAGCAGCTGGGCGGTGGATCAGCCCCAGCATTTT. Its protein is CASSWAVDQPQHF.

The chain couples TRBV29-1 to TRBJ1-4; no definite D call. CDR3 length equals 14 residues. CDR1 is SQVTM, CDR2 ANQGSEA, per germline. Deletions cut 7 bases from V and 8 bases from J, with 20 bases between. The CDR3 is CSAVSGTEREKLFF. For the CDR3, the DNA is TGCAGCGCCGTCTCGGGTACCGAAAGGGAAAAACTGTTTTTT.

The genes are TRBV7-9 and TRBJ1-4, with no clear D. V was shortened by 6 bases and J by 5 bases, with 7 bases between the two germline ends. Germline lookup yields CDR1 SEHNR and CDR2 FQNEAQ (reference sequence). The CDR3 consists of 12 residues. The CDR3 coding sequence is TGTGCCAGCAGTGGGAGGAATGAAAAACTGTTTTTT. This encodes CASSGRNEKLFF.

The gene calls are TRBV24-1 and TRBJ2-7, with 7 bases lining up with TRBD1. V shed 3 bases, J shed 6 bases, and the junction held 1 base outside the gene matches. Germline CDR1 is KGHDR and CDR2 is SFDVKD. The CDR3 extends over 12 amino acids. The CDR3 is CATSDTGVEQYF. In DNA, the CDR3 is TGTGCCACCAGTGATACAGGGGTCGAGCAGTACTTC.

This clonotype was picked up a small number of times. V gene TRBV7-9 combines with J gene TRBJ2-7; 7 bases match TRBD2. The J segment lost 4 bases and the V segment lost 4 bases, leaving 16 bases of the junction unmatched. The CDR3 sequence is 17 residues long. Germline V gene data show CDR1 as SEHNR and CDR2 as FQNEAQ (reference sequence). CDR3 residues: CASSSQVGGSSPYEQYF. The CDR3 DNA sequence: TGTGCCAGCAGCTCGCAGGTCGGCGGGAGCTCACCTTACGAGCAGTACTTC.

Ten or more counts support this clonotype. The V and J genes are TRBV7-9 and TRBJ1-5, with D perhaps TRBD1 (6 bases). Trimming took 1 base from V and 3 from J, leaving 13 bases between them. The CDR3 is 16 residues long. Germline CDR1 reads SEHNR; CDR2 reads FQNEAQ (reference sequence). CDR3 sequence: CASSLGQASYNQPQHF. CDR3 DNA sequence: TGTGCCAGCAGCTTAGGACAGGCGTCTTACAATCAGCCCCAGCATTTT.

The table lists this clonotype with many counts. The chain combines TRBV5-6 with TRBJ2-5; possibly TRBD1 for D (6 bases). This CDR3 region has 15 residues. V lost 5 bases and J lost 1, with 15 bases in between. The germline V gene has CDR1 SGHDT and CDR2 YYEEEE. This CDR3 is CASRGGGYGQETQYF. For the CDR3, the DNA is TGTGCCAGCAGAGGTGGGGGCTACGGCCAAGAGACCCAGTACTTC.

The chain couples TRBV29-1 to TRBJ1-4; a weak D match, TRBD1 (6 bases). The length of the CDR3 is 10 residues. The germline V gene has CDR1 SQVTM and CDR2 ANQGSEA. Trimming removed 4 bases at V and 15 bases at J, with 12 bases between. CDR3 bases: TGCAGCGTTGTCGTGGGGGCAGTGTTTTTT. Translation gives CSVVVGAVFF.

This clonotype was counted only a few times. The gene calls are TRBV7-9 and TRBJ2-2; D is undetermined. V gave up 9 bases and J gave up 1 base, with 15 bases separating them. Germline-derived CDR1 and CDR2 are SEHNR and FQNEAQ (reference sequence). The CDR3 contains 15 residues. Written as DNA, the CDR3 is TGTGCCAGTAGTTTTTCGACGGGGAACACCGGGGAGCTGTTTTTT. Protein product: CASSFSTGNTGELFF.

CDR3 coding DNA: TGTGCCAGTAATCCCCGGGACGGATCCTACGAGCAGTACTTC. Translating it yields CASNPRDGSYEQYF. V usage is TRBV19 and J usage is TRBJ2-7; D might be TRBD1 or TRBD2, each matching 5 bases. V was pared by 7 bases and J by 1 base, with 14 bases between. The CDR3 extends over 14 amino acids. The germline CDR1 and CDR2 sequences are LNHDA and SQIVND (reference sequence).

With respect to this clonotype: A much larger clone lies a single base off, so this may be a read error. This chain uses TRBV7-2 with TRBJ2-7, with D perhaps matching TRBD1 (5 bases). V was shortened by 5 bases and J by 5 bases, with 16 bases between the two germline ends. CDR3 length equals 14 residues. CDR1 and CDR2 from the germline V gene are SGHTA and FQGNSA. The CDR3: CASSPQGSMNEQYF. DNA for the CDR3: TGTGCCAGCAGCCCGCAGGGTTCCATGAACGAGCAGTACTTC.

V usage is TRBV10-3 and J usage is TRBJ1-2; D unresolved. The CDR3 consists of 15 residues. V lost 0 bases and J 2 bases, leaving 10 bases between the germline ends. Germline V lookup: CDR1 ENHRY, CDR2 SYGVKD. CDR3 in amino acids: CAISESTYGNYGYTF. The DNA for the CDR3 is TGTGCCATCAGTGAGTCGACCTACGGCAACTATGGCTACACCTTC.

This rearrangement joins TRBV2 to TRBJ2-7; no clear D. The J call is doubtful: the DNA matches TRBJ2-4 better. The CDR3 runs 13 residues. Germline V CDR1 and CDR2: SNHLY, FYNNEI. CDR3 bases: TGTGCCAGCAGCCAACTAAGGGATGACATTCAGTACTTC. Residues: CASSQLRDDIQYF.

This clonotype was picked up a small number of times. The junction differs from germline at one of its ends, possibly a read error. This chain joins TRBV10-3 and TRBJ1-2; D is unclear. CDR3 size: 16 residues. From germline, CDR1 is ENHRY and CDR2 SYGVKD. This CDR3 is CASSYSFKSPSNGYTF. The CDR3 DNA reads as TGTGCCAGCAGTTACTCGTTTAAAAGCCCTTCAAATGGCTACACCTTC.

The V and J genes are TRBV19 and TRBJ1-2, with D possibly TRBD1 on 5 matching bases. Germline lookup yields CDR1 LNHDA and CDR2 SQIVND (reference sequence). The CDR3 is 11 residues long. Between the trimmed V and J ends, which lost 8 bases and 8 bases, there was a span of 12 bases. The CDR3 sequence: CASGAGRGYTF. As DNA, the CDR3 is TGTGCCAGTGGGGCTGGGCGGGGCTACACCTTC.

This clonotype was observed at least ten times. The chain links TRBV6-1 to TRBJ1-6, with 8 bases matching TRBD1. The CDR3 sequence is 14 residues long. Germline assignment: CDR1 MNHNS and CDR2 SASEGT. The junction had 4 bases not matched to a gene; V was cut back by 6 bases and J by 6 bases. The CDR3 spells CASSGGQGNSPLHF. The CDR3 DNA reads TGTGCCAGCAGCGGAGGACAGGGTAATTCACCCCTCCACTTT.

This clonotype turned up a few times. CDR3 loop: CASSKGQGWNQPQHF. CDR3 coding DNA: TGTGCCAGTAGTAAGGGTCAGGGGTGGAATCAGCCCCAGCATTTT. The chain employs TRBV19 and TRBJ1-5; possible D gene TRBD1, 6 bases. The germline V and J ends were trimmed by 4 bases and 4 bases, with 14 bases remaining between them. The CDR3 is 15 residues long. Germline CDR1 and CDR2: LNHDA and SQIVND (reference sequence). Based on the CDR3 plus reference TRBV19 and TRBJ1-5, the full variable domain is DGGITQSPKYLFRKEGQNVTLSCEQNLNHDAMYWYRQDPGQGLRLIYYSQIVNDFQKGDIAEGYSVSREKKESFPLTVTSAQKNPTAFYLCASSKGQGWNQPQHFGDGTRLSIL.

The V and J genes are TRBV7-9 and TRBJ2-2, with TRBD1 identical over 8 bases. V lost 6 bases, J lost 11 bases, and 11 bases stayed unmatched. Germline V CDR1 and CDR2: SEHNR, FQNEAQ (reference sequence). This CDR3 region has 14 residues. CDR3 amino acids: CASRETGDTYELFF. In nucleotides, the CDR3 is TGTGCCAGCAGGGAGACAGGGGACACCTACGAGCTGTTTTTT. The full variable domain, completed using reference TRBV7-9 and TRBJ2-2, is DTGVSQNPRHKITKRGQNVTFRCDPISEHNRLYWYRQTLGQGPEFLTYFQNEAQLEKSRLLSDRFSAERPKGSFSTLEIQRTEQGDSAMYLCASRETGDTYELFFGEGSRLTVL.

With respect to this clonotype: No conserved phenylalanine or tryptophan is present at the end of the CDR3, so a read error is the likely explanation. The DNA is left out, because the CDR3 cannot be placed on it with certainty; the CDR3 is given as TCRdb lists it. The chain couples TRBV7-2 to TRBJ2-6; the DNA was not used to check the table's D call, TRBD2. The CDR3 is made up of 10 amino acids, end residues included. Germline V gene data show CDR1 as SGHTA and CDR2 as FQGNSA. This CDR3 is CASSLGREDT.